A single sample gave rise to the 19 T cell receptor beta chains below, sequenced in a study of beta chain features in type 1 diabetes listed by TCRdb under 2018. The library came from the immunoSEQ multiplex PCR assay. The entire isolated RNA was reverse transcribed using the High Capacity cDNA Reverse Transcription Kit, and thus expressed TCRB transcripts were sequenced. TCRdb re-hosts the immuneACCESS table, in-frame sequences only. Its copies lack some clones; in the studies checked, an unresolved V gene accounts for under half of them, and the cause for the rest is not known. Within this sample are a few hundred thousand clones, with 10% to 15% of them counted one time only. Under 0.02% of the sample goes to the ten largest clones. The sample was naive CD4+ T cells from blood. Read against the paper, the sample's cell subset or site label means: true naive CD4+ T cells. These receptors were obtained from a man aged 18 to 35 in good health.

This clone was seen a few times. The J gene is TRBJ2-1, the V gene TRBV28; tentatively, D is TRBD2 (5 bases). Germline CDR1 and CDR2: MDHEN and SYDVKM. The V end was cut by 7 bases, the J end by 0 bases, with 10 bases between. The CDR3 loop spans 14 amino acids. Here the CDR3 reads CASKEAASYNEQFF. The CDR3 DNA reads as TGTGCCAGCAAGGAGGCAGCCTCCTACAATGAGCAGTTCTTC. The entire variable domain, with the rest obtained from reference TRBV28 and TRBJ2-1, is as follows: DVKVTQSSRYLVKRTGEKVFLECVQDMDHENMFWYRQDPGLGLRLIYFSYDVKMKEKGDIPEGYSVSREKKERFSLILESASTNQTSMYLCASKEAASYNEQFFGPGTRLTVL.

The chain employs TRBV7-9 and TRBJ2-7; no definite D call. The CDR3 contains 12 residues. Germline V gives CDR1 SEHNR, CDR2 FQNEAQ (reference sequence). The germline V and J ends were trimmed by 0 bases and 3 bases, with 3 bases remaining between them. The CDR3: CASSLAFYEQYF. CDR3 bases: TGTGCCAGCAGCTTAGCCTTCTACGAGCAGTACTTC.

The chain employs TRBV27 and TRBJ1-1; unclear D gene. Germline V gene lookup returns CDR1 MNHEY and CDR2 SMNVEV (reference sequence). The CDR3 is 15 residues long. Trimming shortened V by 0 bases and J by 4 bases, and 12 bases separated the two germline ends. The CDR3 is CASSLSNFQLTEAFF. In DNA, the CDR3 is TGTGCCAGCAGTTTATCCAACTTCCAACTCACTGAAGCTTTCTTT.

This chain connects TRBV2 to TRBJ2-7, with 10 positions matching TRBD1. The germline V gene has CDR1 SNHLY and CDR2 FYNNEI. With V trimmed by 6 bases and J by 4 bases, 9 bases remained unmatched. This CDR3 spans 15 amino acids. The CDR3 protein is CASRVDPGQGYEQYF. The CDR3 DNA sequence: TGTGCCAGCAGAGTAGACCCGGGACAGGGGTACGAGCAGTACTTC. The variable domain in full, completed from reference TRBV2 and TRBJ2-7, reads EPEVTQTPSHQVTQMGQEVILRCVPISNHLYFYWYRQILGQKVEFLVSFYNNEISEKSEIFDDQFSVERPDGSNFTLKIRSTKLEDSAMYFCASRVDPGQGYEQYFGPGTRLTVT.

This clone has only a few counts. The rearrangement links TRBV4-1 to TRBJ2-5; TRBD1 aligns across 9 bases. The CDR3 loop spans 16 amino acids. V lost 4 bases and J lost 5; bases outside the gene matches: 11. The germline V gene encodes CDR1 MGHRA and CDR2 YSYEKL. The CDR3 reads CASSRRDRAFGETQYF. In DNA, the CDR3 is TGCGCCAGCAGCCGCAGGGACAGGGCGTTTGGGGAGACCCAGTACTTC.

CDR3: CASSPRLAVQLEQFF. CDR3 DNA sequence: TGTGCCAGCAGCCCTAGACTAGCGGTTCAACTCGAGCAGTTCTTC. The gene calls are TRBV7-3 and TRBJ2-1; 9 positions agree with TRBD2. CDR3 length: 15 amino acids. Germline trimming cut 5 bases from V and 10 bases from J; bases unmatched to any gene: 12. Germline V CDR1 and CDR2: SGHTA, FQGTGA.

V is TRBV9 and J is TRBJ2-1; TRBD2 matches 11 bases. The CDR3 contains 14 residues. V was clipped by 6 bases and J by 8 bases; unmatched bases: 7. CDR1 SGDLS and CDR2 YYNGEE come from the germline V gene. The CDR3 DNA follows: TGTGCCAGCACTTTTAGCGGGGGGGTCGATGAGCAGTTCTTC. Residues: CASTFSGGVDEQFF.

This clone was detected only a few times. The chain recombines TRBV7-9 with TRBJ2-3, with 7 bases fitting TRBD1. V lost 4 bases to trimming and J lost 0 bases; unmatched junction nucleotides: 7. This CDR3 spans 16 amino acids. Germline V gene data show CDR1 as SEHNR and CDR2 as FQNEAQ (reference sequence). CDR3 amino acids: CASSSQPDRSTDTQYF. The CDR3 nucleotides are TGTGCCAGCAGCTCACAACCGGACAGGAGCACAGATACGCAGTATTTT.

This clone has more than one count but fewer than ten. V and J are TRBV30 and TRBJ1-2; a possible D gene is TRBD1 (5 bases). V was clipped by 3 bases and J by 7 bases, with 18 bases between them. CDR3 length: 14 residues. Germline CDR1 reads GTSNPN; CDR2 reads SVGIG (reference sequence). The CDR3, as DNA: TGTGCCTGGAGAAGATTTAACGTTCAGGGTGGCTACACCTTC. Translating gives CAWRRFNVQGGYTF.

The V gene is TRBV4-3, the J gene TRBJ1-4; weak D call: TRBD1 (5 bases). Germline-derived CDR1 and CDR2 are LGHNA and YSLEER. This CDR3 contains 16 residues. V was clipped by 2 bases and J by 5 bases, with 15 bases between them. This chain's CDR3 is CASSQQSRGTNEKLFF. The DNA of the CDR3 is TGCGCCAGCAGCCAACAGAGCCGGGGGACCAATGAAAAACTGTTTTTT.

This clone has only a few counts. The CDR3 is CASSHFTGNQETQYF. The DNA for the CDR3 is TGTGCCAGCAGCCATTTCACAGGGAACCAAGAGACCCAGTACTTC. The chain uses TRBV14 and TRBJ2-5; possible D gene TRBD1, 6 bases. This CDR3 comprises 15 residues. CDR1 SGHDN and CDR2 FVKESK come from the germline V gene. Between the trimmed V and J ends, which lost 3 bases and 0 bases, there was a span of 11 bases.

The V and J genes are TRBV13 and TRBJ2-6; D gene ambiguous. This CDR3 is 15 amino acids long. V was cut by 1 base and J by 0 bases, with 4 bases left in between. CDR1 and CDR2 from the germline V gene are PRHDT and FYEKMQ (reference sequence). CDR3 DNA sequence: TGTGCCAGCAGCTTAGCAGTCTCTGGGGCCAACGTCCTGACTTTC. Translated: CASSLAVSGANVLTF.

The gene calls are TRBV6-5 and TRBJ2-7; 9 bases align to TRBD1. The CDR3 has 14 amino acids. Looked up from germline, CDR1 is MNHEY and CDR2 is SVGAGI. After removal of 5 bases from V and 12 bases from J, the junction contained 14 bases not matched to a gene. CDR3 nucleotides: TGTGCCAGCAGTGCCCGGGGACAGGGAAGAGTTGTGTACTTC. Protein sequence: CASSARGQGRVVYF.

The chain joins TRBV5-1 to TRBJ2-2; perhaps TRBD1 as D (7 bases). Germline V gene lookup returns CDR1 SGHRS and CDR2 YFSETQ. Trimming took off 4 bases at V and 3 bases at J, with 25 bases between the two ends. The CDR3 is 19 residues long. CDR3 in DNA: TGCGCCAGCAGCCTCCGCCCCGAATTCAGGGGGGTCGACACCGGGGAGCTGTTTTTT. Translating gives CASSLRPEFRGVDTGELFF. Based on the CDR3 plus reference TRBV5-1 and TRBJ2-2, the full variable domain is KAGVTQTPRYLIKTRGQQVTLSCSPISGHRSVSWYQQTPGQGLQFLFEYFSETQRNKGNFPGRFSGRQFSNSRSEMNVSTLELGDSALYLCASSLRPEFRGVDTGELFFGEGSRLTVL.

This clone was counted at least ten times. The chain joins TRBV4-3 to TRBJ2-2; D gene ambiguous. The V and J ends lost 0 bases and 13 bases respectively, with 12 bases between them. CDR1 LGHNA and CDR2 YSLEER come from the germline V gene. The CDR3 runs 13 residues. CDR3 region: CASSQDDDSRLFF. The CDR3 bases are TGCGCCAGCAGCCAAGATGACGACTCACGGCTGTTTTTT.

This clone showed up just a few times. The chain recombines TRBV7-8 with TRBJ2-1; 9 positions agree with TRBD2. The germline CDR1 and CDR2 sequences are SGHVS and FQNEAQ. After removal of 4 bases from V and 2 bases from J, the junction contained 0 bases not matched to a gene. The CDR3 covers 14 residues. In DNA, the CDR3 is TGTGCCAGCAGCTCTAGCGGGACCTACAATGAGCAGTTCTTC. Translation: CASSSSGTYNEQFF.

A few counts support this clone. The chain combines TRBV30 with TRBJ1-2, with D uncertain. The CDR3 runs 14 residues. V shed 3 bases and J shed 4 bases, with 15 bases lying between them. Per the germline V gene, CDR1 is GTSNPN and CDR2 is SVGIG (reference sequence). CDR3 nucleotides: TGTGCCTGGAGCACGAGCGGCGGAAGCTATGGCTACACCTTC. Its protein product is CAWSTSGGSYGYTF.

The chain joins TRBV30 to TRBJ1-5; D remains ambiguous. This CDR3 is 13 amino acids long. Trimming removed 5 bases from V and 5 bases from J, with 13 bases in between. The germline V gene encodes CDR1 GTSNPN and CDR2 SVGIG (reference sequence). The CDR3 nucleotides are TGTGCCTGGTCAGGCAGCATGGATCAGCCCCAGCATTTT. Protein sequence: CAWSGSMDQPQHF.

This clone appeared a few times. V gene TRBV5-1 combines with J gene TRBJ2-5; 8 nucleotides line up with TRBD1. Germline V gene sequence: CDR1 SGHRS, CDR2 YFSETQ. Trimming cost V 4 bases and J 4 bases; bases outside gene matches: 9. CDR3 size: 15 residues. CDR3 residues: CASSTDGQGGETQYF. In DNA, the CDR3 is TGCGCCAGCAGCACCGATGGACAGGGAGGAGAGACCCAGTACTTC. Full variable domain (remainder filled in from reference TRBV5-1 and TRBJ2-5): KAGVTQTPRYLIKTRGQQVTLSCSPISGHRSVSWYQQTPGQGLQFLFEYFSETQRNKGNFPGRFSGRQFSNSRSEMNVSTLELGDSALYLCASSTDGQGGETQYFGPGTRLLVL.